This T cell receptor (beta chain) comes out of a study of early T cells in non-severe SARS-CoV-2 infection. Individually, cDNA molecules had unique molecular identifiers attached to them. TCRdb passed the 5' RACE reads through MiXCR, listing each CDR3 protein once. Of tens of thousands of distinct CDR3 sequences in the sample, under 7.5% were seen once. CDR1 is MDHEN, CDR2 SYDVKM, per germline. The J segment lost 7 bases and the V segment lost 8 bases, leaving 20 bases of the junction unmatched. CDR3 size: 18 residues. This clonotype was detected many times. Its target is unknown. Findings of the study overall: Database matching using VDJdb favored anti-spike CD8 responses, with private and CD4 specificities left missing.

The receptor comes from an adult who was a healthcare worker with PCR-confirmed SARS-CoV-2 infection or an uninfected control (not recorded which). The chain is built from TRBV28 and TRBJ2-2; 9 nucleotides agree with TRBD2. The sequencing used whole blood, collected at baseline. As DNA, the CDR3 is TGTGCCAGCCGGGGGTTGCGCGCGGGACTAGCCCGAGGCGGGGAGCTGTTTTTT. Its protein is CASRGLRAGLARGGELFF.